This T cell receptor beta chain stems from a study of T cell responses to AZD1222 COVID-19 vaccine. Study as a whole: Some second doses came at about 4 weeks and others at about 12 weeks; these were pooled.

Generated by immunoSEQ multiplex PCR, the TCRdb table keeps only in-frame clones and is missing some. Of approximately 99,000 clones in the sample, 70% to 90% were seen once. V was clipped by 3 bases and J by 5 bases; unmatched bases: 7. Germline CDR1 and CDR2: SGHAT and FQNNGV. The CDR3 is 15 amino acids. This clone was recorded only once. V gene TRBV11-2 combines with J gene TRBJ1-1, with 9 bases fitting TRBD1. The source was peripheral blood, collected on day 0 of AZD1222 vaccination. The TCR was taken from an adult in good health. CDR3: CASSFTGGARTEAFF. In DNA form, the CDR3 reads TGTGCCAGCAGCTTTACAGGGGGCGCGAGAACTGAAGCTTTCTTT.